These T cell receptor beta chains were read from a single sample in a study of shared clonotypes between healthy human individuals. Libraries were prepared by immunoSEQ multiplex PCR; TCRdb keeps only in-frame clonotypes and omits some of them. The repertoire holds 1,400,000 or so clones, with approximately 98.5% as singletons. Sequencing used naive CD4+ T cells sorted from blood. Receptors originate from a man under 40 in good health. Each CDR3 is given with its conserved first and last residue. The D gene is left open where the match is weak. Rows may omit the clone size; those that give it use once, few, many or a size class.

V gene	J gene	D gene	clone size	CDR3 protein	CDR3 DNA
TRBV6-5	TRBJ2-2	NA	NA	CASSPLSIGELFF	TGTGCCAGCAGCCCCCTTAGTATCGGGGAGCTGTTTTTT
TRBV7-9	TRBJ1-3	NA	once	CASSLVAADSGNTIYF	TGTGCCAGCAGCTTAGTGGCAGCAGACTCTGGAAACACCATATATTTT
TRBV6-5	TRBJ2-3	NA	NA	CASSYGTAADTQYF	TGTGCCAGCAGTTACGGGACTGCCGCAGATACGCAGTATTTT
TRBV5-4	TRBJ2-7	TRBD2	NA	CASSSPRRETSYEQYF	TGTGCCAGCAGTTCCCCCCGGCGGGAGACCTCCTACGAGCAGTACTTC
TRBV5-1	TRBJ2-3	NA	NA	CASSFPGDDTQYF	TGCGCCAGCAGCTTCCCAGGAGACGATACGCAGTATTTT
TRBV5-1	TRBJ2-7	NA	once	CASSLEVRGAYEQYF	TGCGCCAGCAGCTTGGAGGTCAGGGGAGCTTACGAGCAGTACTTC
TRBV2	TRBJ2-7	NA	once	CASIPGPREQYF	TGTGCCAGCATTCCGGGTCCTCGAGAGCAGTACTTC
TRBV29-1	TRBJ2-7	NA	NA	CSAGATYEQYF	TGCAGCGCAGGAGCCACCTACGAGCAGTACTTC
TRBV7-2	TRBJ1-1	TRBD1	NA	CASSVRDRGAEAFF	TGTGCCAGCAGCGTCCGGGACAGGGGGGCTGAAGCTTTCTTT
TRBV5-4	TRBJ2-1	NA	NA	CASSSFGGAYNEQFF	TGTGCCAGCAGCAGCTTTGGCGGGGCCTACAATGAGCAGTTCTTC
TRBV10-2	TRBJ2-2	TRBD2	NA	CASSESRGANTGELFF	TGCGCCAGCAGTGAGTCGCGGGGGGCGAACACCGGGGAGCTGTTTTTT
TRBV9	TRBJ1-2	NA	NA	CASSSTEQGNYGYTF	TGTGCCAGCAGCTCTACCGAACAGGGAAACTATGGCTACACCTTC
TRBV10-3	TRBJ2-1	NA	NA	CAISEVQSYNEQFF	TGTGCCATCAGTGAAGTTCAATCTTACAATGAGCAGTTCTTC
TRBV2	TRBJ1-5	NA	NA	CASSGAGPEPQHF	TGTGCCAGTTCGGGAGCGGGACCAGAACCCCAGCATTTT
TRBV6-5	TRBJ2-1	NA	NA	CASTRSWTADNEQFF	TGTGCCAGCACCCGGAGCTGGACAGCCGACAATGAGCAGTTCTTC
TRBV25-1	TRBJ2-7	TRBD2	once	CASRGGSSYEQYF	TGTGCCAGCCGGGGGGGGAGCTCCTACGAGCAGTACTTC
TRBV9	TRBJ2-7	NA	NA	CASSVEGHPEQYF	TGTGCCAGCAGCGTAGAGGGACACCCCGAGCAGTACTTC
TRBV6-5	TRBJ2-1	TRBD2	NA	CASRYQLAGVNEQFF	TGTGCCAGCAGATACCAACTAGCGGGAGTCAATGAGCAGTTCTTC
TRBV30	TRBJ1-3	TRBD1	NA	CAWGQGERNTIYF	TGTGCCTGGGGACAGGGGGAAAGAAACACCATATATTTT
TRBV9	TRBJ1-2	NA	NA	CASSVGQAYGYTF	TGTGCCAGCAGCGTTGGACAAGCCTATGGCTACACCTTC
TRBV18	TRBJ1-1	TRBD1	NA	CASSPILTTGGAGTEAFF	TGTGCCAGCTCACCCATCCTCACAACAGGGGGCGCTGGAACTGAAGCTTTCTTT
TRBV28	TRBJ1-1	NA	NA	CASSLVTNEAFF	TGTGCCAGCAGTTTGGTGACGAATGAAGCTTTCTTT
TRBV7-6	TRBJ2-7	TRBD2	NA	CASSRGVAGGEQYF	TGTGCCAGCAGCCGGGGGGTAGCGGGAGGTGAGCAGTACTTC
TRBV19	TRBJ2-7	NA	NA	CASSLQVTVSYEQYF	TGTGCCAGTAGTTTACAGGTGACTGTCTCCTACGAGCAGTACTTC
TRBV19	TRBJ2-5	NA	NA	CASSTLSGVQETQYF	TGTGCCAGTAGTACCCTCAGCGGAGTCCAAGAGACCCAGTACTTC
TRBV11-2	TRBJ1-2	NA	once	CASSLGVGESGYTF	TGTGCCAGCAGCTTAGGAGTGGGGGAGAGTGGCTACACCTTC
TRBV6-1	TRBJ2-7	NA	NA	CASRFGKNYEQYF	TGTGCCAGCAGGTTCGGCAAAAACTACGAGCAGTACTTC
TRBV19	TRBJ1-4	TRBD1	NA	CASSRQGINEKLFF	TGTGCCAGTAGCCGACAGGGAATTAATGAAAAACTGTTTTTT
TRBV11-2	TRBJ2-7	TRBD1	once	CASSPTGLLYEQYF	TGTGCCAGCAGCCCGACAGGGTTATTGTACGAGCAGTACTTC
TRBV7-3	TRBJ2-3	TRBD2	NA	CASSSGLAVTSTDTQYF	TGTGCCAGCAGCTCGGGACTAGCGGTAACTAGCACAGATACGCAGTATTTT
TRBV5-1	TRBJ2-1	NA	NA	CASSLGGRDNEQFF	TGCGCCAGCAGCTTGGGGGGTAGAGACAATGAGCAGTTCTTC
TRBV11-3	TRBJ2-2	TRBD2	NA	CASSPTSGIIRELFF	TGTGCCAGCAGTCCCACTAGCGGGATTATCAGGGAGCTGTTTTTT
TRBV2	TRBJ1-1	NA	NA	CASREPPGNTEAFF	TGTGCCAGCAGAGAGCCGCCAGGGAACACTGAAGCTTTCTTT
TRBV27	TRBJ1-2	NA	NA	CASSSPLRGHYGYTF	TGTGCCAGCAGTTCTCCTTTGAGGGGACACTATGGCTACACCTTC
TRBV7-2	TRBJ2-7	NA	NA	CASSLRVSYEQYF	TGTGCCAGCAGCCTTAGGGTGTCCTACGAGCAGTACTTC
TRBV7-9	TRBJ2-2	TRBD2	NA	CASSFSTSGGTGELFF	TGTGCCAGCAGCTTTTCCACTAGCGGAGGCACCGGGGAGCTGTTTTTT
TRBV29-1	TRBJ1-1	TRBD1	NA	CSVEFQGAPNTEAFF	TGCAGCGTTGAATTCCAGGGGGCTCCGAACACTGAAGCTTTCTTT
TRBV18	TRBJ1-5	TRBD1	NA	CASSPDRGGWQPQHF	TGTGCCAGCTCACCGGACAGGGGAGGCTGGCAGCCCCAGCATTTT
TRBV6-6	TRBJ2-1	NA	NA	CASSYSGFDGTNEQFF	TGTGCCAGCAGTTACTCGGGTTTCGATGGCACTAATGAGCAGTTCTTC
TRBV11-1	TRBJ1-3	NA	NA	CASSFGYSGNTIYF	TGTGCCAGCAGCTTCGGCTACTCTGGAAACACCATATATTTT
TRBV7-2	TRBJ2-7	NA	NA	CASSLAEISYEQYF	TGTGCCAGCAGCTTAGCAGAGATCTCCTACGAGCAGTACTTC
TRBV27	TRBJ2-7	TRBD2	NA	CASVRRVSGRRPPYEQYF	TGTGCCAGCGTTCGAAGGGTTAGCGGGAGGAGGCCGCCCTACGAGCAGTACTTC
TRBV4-1	TRBJ1-5	TRBD1	NA	CASSQDPPWDRDQPQHF	TGCGCCAGCAGCCAAGATCCTCCTTGGGACAGGGATCAGCCCCAGCATTTT
TRBV5-1	TRBJ2-7	TRBD2	NA	CASSLGEGLNEQYF	TGCGCCAGCAGCTTGGGGGAGGGCCTAAACGAGCAGTACTTC